This TCR beta chain was identified in a study of blood T cell repertoires in COVID-19. Across the whole study: The cDNA or gDNA used as material had been derived from T cells, B-cell-depleted T cells, or PBMCs.

The authors' processing: Scientists estimated how many nucleated cells there were by amplifying reference gene primers. The data were produced by immunoSEQ multiplex PCR, yet TCRdb's version contains in-frame clones alone and is incomplete. V, J and clone size were drawn from that table, and D and trimming were deduced from the DNA. The data hold some 130,000 clones, with roughly 80% observed a single time. This clone was counted only a few times. CDR3 length: 16 residues. CDR1 SGHAT and CDR2 FQNNGV come from the germline V gene. The V and J ends lost 1 base and 3 bases, in that order; junction bases with no gene match: 5.

The specimen sequenced was peripheral blood. The J gene is TRBJ1-1, the V gene TRBV11-2, with 10 bases lining up with TRBD1. This receptor was taken from a man in his fifties or sixties with acute or convalescent COVID-19. The CDR3, as DNA: TGTGCCAGCAGCTTAGGTGGACAGGGGGTTTACACTGAAGCTTTCTTT. Its translation is CASSLGGQGVYTEAFF.